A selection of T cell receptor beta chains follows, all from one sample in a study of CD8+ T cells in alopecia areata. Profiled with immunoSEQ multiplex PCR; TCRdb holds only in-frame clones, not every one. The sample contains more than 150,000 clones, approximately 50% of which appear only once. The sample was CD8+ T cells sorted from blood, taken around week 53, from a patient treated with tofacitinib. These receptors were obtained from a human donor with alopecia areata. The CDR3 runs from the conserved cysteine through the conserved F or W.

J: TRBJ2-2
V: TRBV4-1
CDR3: CASSPRDGNTGELFF

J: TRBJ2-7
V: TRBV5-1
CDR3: CASSPDRVLSYEQYF

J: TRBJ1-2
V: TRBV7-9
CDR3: CASSLGQVEYGYTF

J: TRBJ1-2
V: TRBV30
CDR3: CAWTTGNYGYTF

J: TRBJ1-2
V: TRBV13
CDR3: CASSQDRASGYGYTF

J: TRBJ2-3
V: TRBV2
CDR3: CASSAEGGLRTDTQYF

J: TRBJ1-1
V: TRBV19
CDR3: CASSIWNAEAFF

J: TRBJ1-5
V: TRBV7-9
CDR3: CASSPRVVGNQPQHF

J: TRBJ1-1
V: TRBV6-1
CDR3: CASNQGNTEAFF

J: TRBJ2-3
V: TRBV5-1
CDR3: CASSPDPGSTDTQYF

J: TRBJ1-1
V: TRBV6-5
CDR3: CASSYREGTLTEAFF

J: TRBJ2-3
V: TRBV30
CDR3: CAWSPTGNTDTQYF

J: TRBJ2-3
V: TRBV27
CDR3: CASGGADTQYF

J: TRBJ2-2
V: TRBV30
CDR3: CAWSAPGELFF

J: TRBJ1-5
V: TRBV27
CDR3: CASSARGDSNQPQHF

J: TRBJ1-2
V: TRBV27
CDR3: CAISGRGLLAGDTF

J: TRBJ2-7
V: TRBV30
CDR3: CAWSARGLWEQYF

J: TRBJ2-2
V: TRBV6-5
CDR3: CASSYSMGTNTGELFF

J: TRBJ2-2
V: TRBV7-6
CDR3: CASSLASYTGELFF

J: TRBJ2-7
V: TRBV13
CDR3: CASSARDRSYEQYF

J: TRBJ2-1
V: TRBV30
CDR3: CAWVRWGDSRWYEQFF

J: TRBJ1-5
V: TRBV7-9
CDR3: CASSFSLGGNSGNQPQHF

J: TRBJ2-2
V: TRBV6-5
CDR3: CASSYEGGELFF

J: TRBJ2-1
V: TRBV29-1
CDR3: CSVEDQYRASYNEQFF

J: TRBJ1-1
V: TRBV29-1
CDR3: CSVEDAGQGDTEAFF